The next 14 T cell receptor beta chains were all read from a single sample in a study of blood T cell repertoires in COVID-19. Generated by immunoSEQ multiplex PCR, the TCRdb table keeps only in-frame clones and is missing some. Among around 160,000 clones listed, 84% were seen once. The sequenced sample consisted of peripheral blood. The receptors originated from a human donor in a cohort sampled during active COVID-19.

The chain combines TRBV28 with TRBJ1-5; 11 bases agree with TRBD1. The CDR3 length is 15 residues. The germline CDR1 and CDR2 sequences are MDHEN and SYDVKM. The V and J ends lost 6 bases and 2 bases, in that order; junction bases with no gene match: 3. CDR3 DNA sequence: TGTGCCAGCAGCCGGGGACAGGGGGGCAATCAGCCCCAGCATTTT. It encodes CASSRGQGGNQPQHF.

The chain employs TRBV7-2 and TRBJ2-5; TRBD1 aligns across 8 bases. The germline CDR1 and CDR2 sequences are SGHTA and FQGNSA. The CDR3 contains 12 residues. The V segment lost 2 bases and the J segment 10 bases; nucleotides outside the gene matches: 3. This chain's CDR3 is CASSLRDRNQYF. The CDR3 DNA reads TGTGCCAGCAGCTTAAGGGACAGGAACCAGTACTTC.

The chain uses TRBV3-1 (or the pseudogene TRBV3-2) and TRBJ1-2; 7 positions agree with TRBD1. The CDR3 contains 15 residues. Trimming removed 4 bases from V and 3 bases from J; junction bases left unmatched: 8. Germline assignment: CDR1 LGHDT and CDR2 YNNKEL (reference sequence). The CDR3 sequence: CASSPPGQTYYGYTF. CDR3 DNA sequence: TGTGCCAGCAGCCCCCCGGGACAGACCTACTATGGCTACACCTTC.

This clone has only one observation. V is TRBV2 and J is TRBJ1-1; 7 bases are a match to TRBD1. V gave up 10 bases and J gave up 8 bases; unmatched junction bases: 7. CDR3 length: 11 amino acids. Germline V gives CDR1 SNHLY, CDR2 FYNNEI. For the CDR3, the DNA is TGTGCCAAGAGACAGGGACTCGAAGCTTTCTTT. Translated, it gives CAKRQGLEAFF.

The chain uses TRBV5-4 and TRBJ2-7; maybe TRBD2 (6 bases). V was clipped by 9 bases and J by 2 bases, with 18 bases between them. CDR1 and CDR2 (germline): SGHNT, YYREEE (reference sequence). This CDR3 has 14 residues. CDR3 amino acids: CATRTGTVAYEQYF. The CDR3 DNA is TGTGCCACCCGAACCGGGACTGTAGCCTACGAGCAGTACTTC. The entire variable domain, with the rest obtained from reference TRBV5-4 and TRBJ2-7, is as follows: ETGVTQSPTHLIKTRGQQVTLRCSSQSGHNTVSWYQQALGQGPQFIFQYYREEENGRGNFPPRFSGLQFPNYSSELNVNALELDDSALYLCATRTGTVAYEQYFGPGTRLTVT.

The chain joins TRBV6-2 or TRBV6-3 to TRBJ2-7; the D gene is possibly TRBD1 (5 bases). CDR1 and CDR2 (germline): MNHEY, SVGEGT. The V end was cut by 2 bases, the J end by 2 bases, with 10 bases between. This CDR3 has 14 residues. DNA for the CDR3: TGTGCCAGCAGTTACGGGGCAGAAACCTACGAGCAGTACTTC. Translated, it gives CASSYGAETYEQYF.

This sequence joins TRBV3-1 (or the pseudogene TRBV3-2) and TRBJ2-7, with 9 nucleotides matching TRBD2. The V gene's germline CDR1 is LGHDT and CDR2 YNNKEL (reference sequence). The V gene end was trimmed by 0 bases and the J gene end by 5 bases; junction bases not matched to a gene: 8. This CDR3 is 16 amino acids long. The CDR3 spells CASSQERRGGRDEQYF. CDR3 in DNA: TGTGCCAGCAGCCAAGAGCGGCGGGGGGGCCGCGACGAGCAGTACTTC.

This chain uses TRBV5-6 with TRBJ1-3, with D possibly TRBD1 on 6 matching bases. CDR1 SGHDT and CDR2 YYEEEE come from the germline V gene. The CDR3 consists of 14 residues. Trimming removed 4 bases at V and 3 bases at J, with 11 bases between. The DNA of the CDR3 is TGTGCCAGCAGCCTCGACAGGATTGGAAACACCATATATTTT. Translation gives CASSLDRIGNTIYF.

This rearrangement joins TRBV28 to TRBJ2-5; 8 bases line up with TRBD1. J lost 5 bases, V lost 5 bases, and 7 bases had no gene match. The CDR3 length is 14 residues. Germline CDR1 reads MDHEN; CDR2 reads SYDVKM. CDR3 region: CASSRTGGRETQYF. The DNA for the CDR3 is TGTGCCAGCAGTCGCACAGGGGGAAGGGAGACCCAGTACTTC.

The V gene is TRBV5-4, the J gene TRBJ2-7; 10 bases line up with TRBD1. From germline, CDR1 is SGHNT and CDR2 YYREEE (reference sequence). This CDR3 is built from 16 residues. Trimming took 0 bases from V and 1 from J; bases not matched to a gene: 4. CDR3 coding DNA: TGTGCCAGCAGCTTGGGACAGGGGGCGCTTTCCTACGAGCAGTACTTC. As protein: CASSLGQGALSYEQYF.

The chain is built from TRBV12-5 and TRBJ2-3, with D tentatively TRBD2 (5 bases). Germline loops: CDR1 LGHNT, CDR2 FRNRAP. The CDR3 sequence is 14 residues long. Trimming pared 9 bases from V and 0 bases from J, leaving 13 bases between. For the CDR3, the DNA is TGTGCTAGCTGCGGGTTTGACAGCACAGATACGCAGTATTTT. Residues: CASCGFDSTDTQYF. The full variable domain, its missing parts supplied by reference TRBV12-5 and TRBJ2-3, is DARVTQTPRHKVTEMGQEVTMRCQPILGHNTVFWYRQTMMQGLELLAYFRNRAPLDDSGMPKDRFSAEMPDATLATLKIQPSEPRDSAVYFCASCGFDSTDTQYFGPGTRLTVL.

This clone was detected a few times. CDR3 protein: CAWSLPGDQPQHF. The CDR3 bases are TGTGCCTGGAGTCTCCCGGGGGATCAGCCCCAGCATTTT. The chain employs TRBV30 and TRBJ1-5, with D possibly matching TRBD1 (5 bases). V lost 2 bases, J lost 5 bases, and 10 bases lay in between. Germline values: CDR1 GTSNPN, CDR2 SVGIG (reference sequence). The CDR3 extends over 13 amino acids.

This clone showed up just once. V usage is TRBV29-1 and J usage is TRBJ1-1; D is ambiguous. Germline CDR1 is SQVTM and CDR2 is ANQGSEA. The CDR3 has 14 residues. Trimming removed 5 bases from V and 4 bases from J, with 17 bases in between. CDR3 bases: TGCAGCGTTAGAGAGGTGACGGGTGGCACTGAAGCTTTCTTT. Its translation is CSVREVTGGTEAFF.

V usage is TRBV27 and J usage is TRBJ1-1; D is possibly TRBD1 (5 bases). V dropped 4 bases and J dropped 1 base, with 16 bases sitting between them. The CDR3 extends over 16 amino acids. Per the germline V gene, CDR1 is MNHEY and CDR2 is SMNVEV (reference sequence). The chain's CDR3 is CASSSIGWGSNTEAFF. CDR3 DNA: TGTGCCAGCAGTTCCATAGGATGGGGCTCGAACACTGAAGCTTTCTTT.